One and the same sample provided the 9 T cell receptor beta chains below, sequenced in a study of shared clonotypes between healthy human individuals (dated by TCRdb to the early 2020s). CD8 naive samples consisted of CD45RO-negative cells that were positively selected for CCR7, yielding a CD45RA+CCR7+ population without TemRA cells. The library was produced with the immunoSEQ multiplex PCR assay. Not all clones reach the TCRdb copy of this immuneACCESS table, which keeps in-frame sequences only. Checked studies attribute under half of the gap to unresolved V genes and leave the rest unexplained. Here the sample has some 2,100,000 clones; about 93% occur a single time. Of the sample, more than 1.5% falls within the top ten clones. Sequenced material: naive CD8+ T cells from PBMCs. The cell subset or site label, as the study defines it: CD45RA+CCR7+. These receptors were collected from a man aged 18 to 35 in good health. Some clones in this sample may be carry-over from other donors' samples.

The rearrangement uses TRBV7-8 and TRBJ2-7; D possibly matches TRBD1 or TRBD2 (5 bases each). Trimming took off 5 bases at V and 7 bases at J, with 21 bases between the two ends. This CDR3 region has 15 residues. Germline CDR1 and CDR2: SGHVS and FQNEAQ. The CDR3 protein is CASSPRDQYRREQYF. CDR3 nucleotide sequence: TGTGCCAGCAGCCCCCGGGACCAGTATCGTCGGGAGCAGTACTTC.

The chain couples TRBV11-2 to TRBJ2-5; tentative D call: TRBD2 (5 bases). The germline gives CDR1 SGHAT, CDR2 FQNNGV. The V end lost 5 bases, the J end lost 5 bases, and 15 bases lay between the germline ends. The CDR3 is made up of 14 amino acids. The chain's CDR3 is CASSLGPGVETQYF. For the CDR3, the DNA is TGTGCCAGCAGCCTCGGACCCGGGGTGGAGACCCAGTACTTC.

V gene TRBV11-1 combines with J gene TRBJ1-1, with D perhaps TRBD1 (5 bases). Trimming pared 0 bases from V and 3 bases from J, leaving 5 bases between. The germline CDR1 and CDR2 sequences are SGHAT and FQDESV (reference sequence). This CDR3 comprises 13 residues. The CDR3 nucleotides are TGTGCCAGCAGCTTAGCAGGGGACACTGAAGCTTTCTTT. Protein product: CASSLAGDTEAFF.

The sample holds one count of this clone. The V call is TRBV5-1, the J call TRBJ2-1, with TRBD2 matching over 10 bases. The length of the CDR3 is 15 residues. The V and J ends lost 4 bases and 5 bases, in that order; junction bases with no gene match: 6. Germline CDR1 and CDR2: SGHRS and YFSETQ. CDR3 DNA sequence: TGCGCCAGCAGCCAGTCACTAGCGGGGAACAATGAGCAGTTCTTC. Protein sequence: CASSQSLAGNNEQFF.

This chain uses TRBV7-9 with TRBJ2-1; 11 positions agree with TRBD2. The CDR3 sequence is 16 residues long. The germline CDR1 and CDR2 sequences are SEHNR and FQNEAQ (reference sequence). V lost 6 bases, J lost 1 base, and 5 bases stayed unmatched. CDR3 sequence: CASRPTSGSSYNEQFF. The CDR3, as DNA: TGTGCCAGCAGGCCTACTAGCGGGAGTTCCTACAATGAGCAGTTCTTC.

This chain joins TRBV28 and TRBJ1-3; 7 positions match TRBD1. CDR1 and CDR2 (germline): MDHEN, SYDVKM. V lost 6 bases and J lost 0; bases outside the gene matches: 11. This CDR3 region has 17 residues. CDR3 sequence: CASSPSPGDSSGNTIYF. The CDR3 nucleotides are TGTGCCAGCAGCCCCTCCCCAGGGGACAGCTCTGGAAACACCATATATTTT.

The genes are TRBV11-3 and TRBJ2-1, with D maybe TRBD2 (5 bases). The V and J ends lost 0 bases and 0 bases respectively, with 9 bases between them. Per germline, CDR1 SGHNT and CDR2 YENEEA. The CDR3 totals 16 residues. The CDR3 is CASSLDFGVSYNEQFF. CDR3 coding DNA: TGTGCCAGCAGCTTAGATTTCGGGGTCTCCTACAATGAGCAGTTCTTC.

This chain joins TRBV28 and TRBJ2-5, with TRBD2 identical over 14 bases. Germline V lookup: CDR1 MDHEN, CDR2 SYDVKM. The length of the CDR3 is 16 residues. J was trimmed by 3 bases and V by 2 bases; bases with no gene match: 2. The CDR3 is CASSLGLAGGEETQYF. CDR3 bases: TGTGCCAGCAGTTTAGGACTAGCGGGAGGTGAAGAGACCCAGTACTTC.

V usage is TRBV7-9 and J usage is TRBJ2-1; 13 bases line up with TRBD2. J gave up 6 bases and V 5 bases, and 7 bases lay outside the gene matches. CDR1 is SEHNR and CDR2 is FQNEAQ in the germline V gene (reference sequence). The CDR3 extends over 16 amino acids. The DNA for the CDR3 is TGTGCCAGCAGCGACCGGTGGACTAGCGGGGGCAATGAGCAGTTCTTC. Translating gives CASSDRWTSGGNEQFF. Full variable domain (remainder filled in from reference TRBV7-9 and TRBJ2-1): DTGVSQNPRHKITKRGQNVTFRCDPISEHNRLYWYRQTLGQGPEFLTYFQNEAQLEKSRLLSDRFSAERPKGSFSTLEIQRTEQGDSAMYLCASSDRWTSGGNEQFFGPGTRLTVL.